Listed here are 8 T cell receptor beta chains from one sample, sequenced in a study of CD8 T cells in ankylosing spondylitis. TCRdb reprocessed the 5' RACE reads via MiXCR and lists one record per CDR3 protein. This table holds about 360,000 distinct CDR3 sequences, 20% found once. Sequencing was performed on blood, either unsorted or a sorted T cell fraction (not recorded which). The receptors shown here come from a male donor with ankylosing spondylitis or in good health (not recorded which).

The chain couples TRBV25-1 to TRBJ2-5; a possible D gene is TRBD1 (6 bases). CDR1 is MGHDK, CDR2 SYGVNS, per germline. The CDR3 runs to 13 residues. Between the trimmed V and J ends, which lost 6 bases and 5 bases, there was a span of 13 bases. The CDR3 here is CASRKQGWETQYF. The CDR3 region has the DNA TGTGCCAGCAGAAAACAGGGCTGGGAGACCCAGTACTTC.

This clonotype was seen a handful of times. V is TRBV4-1 and J is TRBJ2-2; the match to TRBD2 covers 8 bases. The CDR3 has 16 residues. V shed 4 bases, J shed 6 bases, and the junction held 10 bases outside the gene matches. Germline CDR1 is MGHRA and CDR2 is YSYEKL. The CDR3 DNA reads as TGCGCCAGCAGCCGCAGCCGGGGGGGGCCGGCCGGGGAGCTGTTTTTT. Protein: CASSRSRGGPAGELFF.

The chain links TRBV5-1 to TRBJ2-7; TRBD2 might be the D (6 bases). The CDR3 sequence is 16 residues long. The germline V gene has CDR1 SGHRS and CDR2 YFSETQ. The germline V and J ends were trimmed by 0 bases and 0 bases, with 13 bases remaining between them. CDR3 sequence reads: CASSLAGTSSSYEQYF. The DNA of the CDR3 is TGCGCCAGCAGCTTGGCCGGGACTTCGAGCTCCTACGAGCAGTACTTC.

The chain recombines TRBV2 with TRBJ2-7, with D maybe TRBD2 (6 bases). Trimming took off 7 bases at V and 5 bases at J, with 12 bases between the two ends. Germline CDR1 and CDR2: SNHLY and FYNNEI. The CDR3 is 12 residues long. The CDR3 loop reads CASIERGNEQYF. CDR3 nucleotide sequence: TGTGCCAGCATCGAACGGGGGAACGAGCAGTACTTC. Full variable domain (remainder filled in from reference TRBV2 and TRBJ2-7): EPEVTQTPSHQVTQMGQEVILRCVPISNHLYFYWYRQILGQKVEFLVSFYNNEISEKSEIFDDQFSVERPDGSNFTLKIRSTKLEDSAMYFCASIERGNEQYFGPGTRLTVT.

This clonotype was recorded a few times. The CDR3 DNA reads TGTGCCAGTACCGGGACTTTCAGCTCTGGAAACACCATATATTTT. Amino acid sequence: CASTGTFSSGNTIYF. The genes are TRBV19 and TRBJ1-3; TRBD1 might be the D (5 bases). Trimming took off 7 bases at V and 0 bases at J, with 13 bases between the two ends. The length of the CDR3 is 15 residues. CDR1 is LNHDA, CDR2 SQIVND, per germline (reference sequence).

The chain has TRBV7-8 and TRBJ2-3; TRBD1 or TRBD2 may be the D gene (5 bases each). V gave up 7 bases and J gave up 6 bases, with 14 bases separating them. Germline V gene lookup returns CDR1 SGHVS and CDR2 FQNEAQ. CDR3 size: 13 residues. The DNA of the CDR3 is TGTGCCAGCACCGCGGACTGGGGGGATACGCAGTATTTT. This translates into CASTADWGDTQYF.

The rearrangement uses TRBV27 and TRBJ1-1; 7 positions agree with TRBD1. The germline V gene encodes CDR1 MNHEY and CDR2 SMNVEV (reference sequence). This CDR3 has 18 residues. The ends lost 5 bases at V and 0 bases at J; junction bases unmatched: 15. The CDR3 DNA reads as TGTGCCAGCAGTGCCTACGGGCTCAGGACAGGAGTGAACACTGAAGCTTTCTTT. This translates into CASSAYGLRTGVNTEAFF.

V and J are TRBV27 and TRBJ2-5, with D tentatively TRBD2 (6 bases). V was cut by 6 bases and J by 7 bases, with 15 bases left in between. This CDR3 is built from 13 residues. Germline V lookup: CDR1 MNHEY, CDR2 SMNVEV (reference sequence). CDR3 sequence (DNA): TGTGCCAGCAGAAGACCGGGGGACGCGACCCAGTACTTC. Its protein is CASRRPGDATQYF.